This T cell receptor beta chain stems from a study of blood T cell repertoires in COVID-19. Study summary: The United States, Italy and Spain provided the acute and convalescent COVID-19 samples. In each case, the material was cDNA or gDNA derived from T cells, B-cell-depleted T cells, or PBMCs.

The repertoire was sequenced with immunoSEQ multiplex PCR; TCRdb's copy has only in-frame clones and lacks some. The repertoire has roughly 190,000 clones, approximately 86% of them found once; the top ten carry 4.5% to 6.5%. Adults between about 18 and 95 years of age took part from under 30 US areas. This CDR3 has 12 residues. Deletions cut 5 bases from V and 0 bases from J, with 5 bases between. Germline V gives CDR1 SGHVS, CDR2 FNYEAQ. This receptor was obtained from a woman aged 55-75 years with acute COVID-19. The V and J genes are TRBV7-6 and TRBJ2-7; D uncertain. Input material: PBMCs or T cells enriched from blood (not recorded which). The CDR3 sequence is CASSLSSYEQYF. The CDR3 DNA reads as TGTGCCAGCAGCCTGAGCTCCTACGAGCAGTACTTC.